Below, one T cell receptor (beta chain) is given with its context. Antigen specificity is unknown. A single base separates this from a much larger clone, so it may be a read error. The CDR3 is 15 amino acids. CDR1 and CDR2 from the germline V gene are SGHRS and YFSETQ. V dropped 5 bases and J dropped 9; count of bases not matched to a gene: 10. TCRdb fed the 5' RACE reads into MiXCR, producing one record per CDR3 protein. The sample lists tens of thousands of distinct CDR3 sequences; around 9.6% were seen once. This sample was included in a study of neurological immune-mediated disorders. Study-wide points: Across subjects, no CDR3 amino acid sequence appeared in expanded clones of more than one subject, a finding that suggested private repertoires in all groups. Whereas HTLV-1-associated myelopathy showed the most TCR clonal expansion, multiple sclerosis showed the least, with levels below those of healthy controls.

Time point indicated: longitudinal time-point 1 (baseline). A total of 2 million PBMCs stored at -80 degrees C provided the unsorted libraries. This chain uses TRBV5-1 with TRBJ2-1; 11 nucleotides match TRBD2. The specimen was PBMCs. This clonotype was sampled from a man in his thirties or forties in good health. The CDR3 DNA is TGCGCCAGCAGAGGGGGGCTAGCGGGAGGTAGTGAGCAGTTCTTC. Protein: CASRGGLAGGSEQFF.